This T cell receptor (beta chain) was obtained from a study of blood T cells in healthy people across ages. This clonotype appeared a few times. V shed 6 bases and J shed 5 bases, with 10 bases lying between them. Germline CDR1 is MNHNY and CDR2 is SVGAGI (reference sequence). The CDR3 totals 12 residues. The second PCR ran roughly 7 to 11 cycles with a sample-barcoded 5' primer and J-beta primers. Via MiXCR, TCRdb re-called the 5' RACE reads, giving one row per CDR3 protein. In the table there are roughly 1.7 million distinct CDR3 sequences, roughly 32% of which are singletons. J is TRBJ2-5 and V is TRBV6-6, with no clear D. Source material: blood. This clonotype originated in a woman in her 30s in good health. CDR3 residues: CASRNHRETQYF. In nucleotides, the CDR3 is TGTGCCAGCAGAAATCACCGTGAGACCCAGTACTTC.